This TCR beta chain was documented in a study of blood T cell repertoires in COVID-19. Study context: Acute and convalescent COVID-19 samples came from the United States, Italy and Spain. Nucleic acid was either cDNA or gDNA, and it came from T cells, B-cell-depleted T cells, or PBMCs.

As originally analysed: Reference gene primer amplification yielded estimated nucleated cell counts. Sequencing was performed with immunoSEQ multiplex PCR; in TCRdb, only in-frame clones are kept and a portion is missing. V and J calls and clone size are copied from that table; D and trimming were computed from the DNA. The data contain over 15,000 clones, 86% of them seen just once; the ten biggest clones take up 17%. This receptor was obtained from a man between 65 and 85 years old with acute or convalescent COVID-19. Sequenced material: peripheral blood.

CDR3 nucleotide sequence: TGTGCCAGCAGCTTTGGAGTAAGGGGAGGCAACGAGCAGTACTTC. Its protein is CASSFGVRGGNEQYF. J is TRBJ2-7 and V is TRBV7-9; D is possibly TRBD2 (6 bases). Germline V CDR1 and CDR2: SEHNR, FQNEAQ (reference sequence). V lost 3 bases, J lost 5 bases, and 17 bases lay in between. The length of the CDR3 is 15 residues.